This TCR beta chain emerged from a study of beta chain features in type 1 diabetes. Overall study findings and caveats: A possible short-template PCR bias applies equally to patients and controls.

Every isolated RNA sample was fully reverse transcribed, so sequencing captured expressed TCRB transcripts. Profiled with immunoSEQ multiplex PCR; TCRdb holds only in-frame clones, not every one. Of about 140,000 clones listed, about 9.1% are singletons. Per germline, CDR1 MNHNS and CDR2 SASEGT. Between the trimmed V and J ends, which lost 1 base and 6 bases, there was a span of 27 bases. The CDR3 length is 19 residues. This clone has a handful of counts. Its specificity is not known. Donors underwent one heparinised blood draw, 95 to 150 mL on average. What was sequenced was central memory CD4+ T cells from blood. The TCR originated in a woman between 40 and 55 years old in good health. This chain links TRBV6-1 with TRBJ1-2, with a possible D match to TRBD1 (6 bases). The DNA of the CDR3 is TGTGCCAGCAGTGAAGGCCTTGGTGGGTTGGGACACTCTTTCGATGGCTACACCTTC. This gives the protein CASSEGLGGLGHSFDGYTF.